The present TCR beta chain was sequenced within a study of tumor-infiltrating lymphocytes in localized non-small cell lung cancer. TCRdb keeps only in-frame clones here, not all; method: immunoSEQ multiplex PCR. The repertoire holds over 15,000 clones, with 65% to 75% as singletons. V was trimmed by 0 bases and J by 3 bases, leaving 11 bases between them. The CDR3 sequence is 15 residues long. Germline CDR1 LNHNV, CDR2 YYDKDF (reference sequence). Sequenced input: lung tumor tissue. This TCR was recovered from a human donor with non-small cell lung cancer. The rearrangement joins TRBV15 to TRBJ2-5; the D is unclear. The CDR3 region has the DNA TGTGCCACCAGCAGAGATGCGATAGGGAAAGAGACCCAGTACTTC. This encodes CATSRDAIGKETQYF.